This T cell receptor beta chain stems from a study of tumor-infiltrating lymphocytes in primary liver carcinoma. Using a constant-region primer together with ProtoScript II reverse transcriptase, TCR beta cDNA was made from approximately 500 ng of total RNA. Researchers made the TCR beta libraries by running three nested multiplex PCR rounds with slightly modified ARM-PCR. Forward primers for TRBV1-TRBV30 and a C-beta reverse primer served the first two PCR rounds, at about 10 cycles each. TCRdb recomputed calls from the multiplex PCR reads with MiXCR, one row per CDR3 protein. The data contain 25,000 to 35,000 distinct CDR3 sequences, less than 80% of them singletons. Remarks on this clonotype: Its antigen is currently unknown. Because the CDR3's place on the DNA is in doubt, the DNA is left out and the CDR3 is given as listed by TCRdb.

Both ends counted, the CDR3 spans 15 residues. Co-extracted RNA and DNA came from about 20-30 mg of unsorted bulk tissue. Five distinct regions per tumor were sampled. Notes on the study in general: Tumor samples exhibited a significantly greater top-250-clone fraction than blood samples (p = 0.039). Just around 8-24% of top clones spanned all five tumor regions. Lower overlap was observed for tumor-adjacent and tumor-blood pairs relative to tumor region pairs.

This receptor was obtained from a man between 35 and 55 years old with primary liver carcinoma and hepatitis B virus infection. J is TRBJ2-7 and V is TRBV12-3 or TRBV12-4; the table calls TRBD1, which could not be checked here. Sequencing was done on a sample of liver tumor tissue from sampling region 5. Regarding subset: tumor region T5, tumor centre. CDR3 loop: CVSSFGQGANYERYF.